This is a list of T cell receptor beta chains from one sample in a study of T cell responses to AZD1222 COVID-19 vaccine. Profiling relied on immunoSEQ multiplex PCR, and the TCRdb table lists in-frame clones only, not all of them. Of roughly 180,000 clones listed, 94% were seen once; the top ten hold 0.6% to 0.7%. Sequenced material: peripheral blood, taken on day 0 of AZD1222 vaccination. The source of these receptors is an adult in good health. The CDR3 runs from the conserved cysteine through the conserved F or W. Each record gives: clone size, V gene, CDR3 length, J gene, D gene, CDR3 DNA, CDR3 protein. A D gene is named only where the DNA matches it firmly. Only part of the rows carry a size: once, few, many, or a class if the clone is expanded.

clone size: .
V gene: TRBV7-2
CDR3 length: 16
J gene: TRBJ2-3
D gene: TRBD2
CDR3 DNA: TGTGCCAGCAGCCCGACTAGCGGGAGGGAAGGAAATACGCAGTATTTT
CDR3 protein: CASSPTSGREGNTQYF

clone size: .
V gene: TRBV2
CDR3 length: 20
J gene: TRBJ1-5
D gene: .
CDR3 DNA: TGTGCCAGCAGTGAAGCATCGAGGATCCGGGACTTCAGGAGGAATCAGCCCCAGCATTTT
CDR3 protein: CASSEASRIRDFRRNQPQHF

clone size: .
V gene: TRBV2
CDR3 length: 15
J gene: TRBJ2-7
D gene: .
CDR3 DNA: TGTGCCAGCAGTGAAGTTCTAGGGCCCGTGTACGAGCAGTACTTC
CDR3 protein: CASSEVLGPVYEQYF

clone size: .
V gene: TRBV6-2/TRBV6-3
CDR3 length: 14
J gene: TRBJ1-4
D gene: TRBD1
CDR3 DNA: TGTGCCAGCAGCCCGGACAGGGGGAATGAAAAACTGTTTTTT
CDR3 protein: CASSPDRGNEKLFF

clone size: .
V gene: TRBV12-3/TRBV12-4
CDR3 length: 12
J gene: TRBJ1-1
D gene: .
CDR3 DNA: TGTGCCAGCAGTTTTGCGAACACTGAAGCTTTCTTT
CDR3 protein: CASSFANTEAFF

clone size: .
V gene: TRBV27
CDR3 length: 13
J gene: TRBJ1-5
D gene: .
CDR3 DNA: TGTGCCAGCAGTGGGACTGTCAATCAGCCCCAGCATTTT
CDR3 protein: CASSGTVNQPQHF

clone size: once
V gene: TRBV4-1
CDR3 length: 14
J gene: TRBJ1-2
D gene: .
CDR3 DNA: TGCGCCAGCAGCCAACCGAGACTCCCCTGGGGCTACACCTTC
CDR3 protein: CASSQPRLPWGYTF

clone size: .
V gene: TRBV5-1
CDR3 length: 16
J gene: TRBJ2-2
D gene: TRBD2
CDR3 DNA: TGCGCCAGCAGCTGGGGACTAGCGGGTCGAGGCGGGGAGCTGTTTTTT
CDR3 protein: CASSWGLAGRGGELFF

clone size: .
V gene: TRBV24-1
CDR3 length: 15
J gene: TRBJ1-1
D gene: .
CDR3 DNA: TGTGCCACCAGTGACCCAAGTGGTGCGAGGGGGGGACTTTATTTT
CDR3 protein: CATSDPSGARGGLYF

clone size: .
V gene: TRBV7-9
CDR3 length: 14
J gene: TRBJ1-2
D gene: TRBD1
CDR3 DNA: TGTGCCAGCAGCGTCTCCCGGGACAGCTATGGCTACACCTTC
CDR3 protein: CASSVSRDSYGYTF

clone size: .
V gene: TRBV9
CDR3 length: 16
J gene: TRBJ2-6
D gene: .
CDR3 DNA: TGTGCCAGCACCCGTGGACCGACCTCTGGGGCCAACGTCCTGACTTTC
CDR3 protein: CASTRGPTSGANVLTF

clone size: .
V gene: TRBV28
CDR3 length: 15
J gene: TRBJ1-1
D gene: .
CDR3 DNA: TGTGCCAGCAATCCCGACGGACCCTATAGCACTGAAGCTTTCTTT
CDR3 protein: CASNPDGPYSTEAFF

clone size: .
V gene: TRBV11-2
CDR3 length: 14
J gene: TRBJ2-5
D gene: .
CDR3 DNA: TGTGCCAGCAGCTTTATACAGGGCCAAGAGACCCAGTACTTC
CDR3 protein: CASSFIQGQETQYF

clone size: .
V gene: TRBV5-1
CDR3 length: 14
J gene: TRBJ1-6
D gene: TRBD1
CDR3 DNA: TGCGCCAGCAGAACACGGGACAGAAATTCACCCCTCCACTTT
CDR3 protein: CASRTRDRNSPLHF

clone size: .
V gene: TRBV27
CDR3 length: 18
J gene: TRBJ1-6
D gene: .
CDR3 DNA: TGTGCCAGCAGTTTAGTGGGGAGGGGAGGCTCCTATAATTCACCCCTCCACTTT
CDR3 protein: CASSLVGRGGSYNSPLHF

clone size: .
V gene: TRBV5-4
CDR3 length: 15
J gene: TRBJ2-5
D gene: .
CDR3 DNA: TGTGCCAGCAGCCGGGGGCTAGTTGGGCGAGAGACCCAGTACTTC
CDR3 protein: CASSRGLVGRETQYF

clone size: .
V gene: TRBV5-1
CDR3 length: 14
J gene: TRBJ2-1
D gene: TRBD1
CDR3 DNA: TGCGCCAGCAGCTTAGGGGGCGTCTACAATGAGCAGTTCTTC
CDR3 protein: CASSLGGVYNEQFF

clone size: .
V gene: TRBV5-5
CDR3 length: 13
J gene: TRBJ2-3
D gene: TRBD2
CDR3 DNA: TGTGCCAGCAGCCCCTTAGCGGGAGATACGCAGTATTTT
CDR3 protein: CASSPLAGDTQYF

clone size: .
V gene: TRBV6-4
CDR3 length: 13
J gene: TRBJ1-6
D gene: .
CDR3 DNA: TGTGCCAGCAGTGACCGGTACAATTCACCCCTCCACTTT
CDR3 protein: CASSDRYNSPLHF

clone size: .
V gene: TRBV5-1
CDR3 length: 15
J gene: TRBJ1-1
D gene: TRBD1
CDR3 DNA: TGCGCCAGCAGCTGGGGGACAGGGTTGGCCACTGAAGCTTTCTTT
CDR3 protein: CASSWGTGLATEAFF

clone size: .
V gene: TRBV5-1
CDR3 length: 14
J gene: TRBJ2-7
D gene: .
CDR3 DNA: TGCGCCAGCAGCTTGGGGACGGTCGGATACGAGCAGTACTTC
CDR3 protein: CASSLGTVGYEQYF

clone size: .
V gene: TRBV2
CDR3 length: 14
J gene: TRBJ1-1
D gene: .
CDR3 DNA: TGTGCCAGCAGTGACGCGCCCCTAAGTATGGAGGCTTTCTTT
CDR3 protein: CASSDAPLSMEAFF

clone size: .
V gene: TRBV6-5
CDR3 length: 15
J gene: TRBJ2-1
D gene: TRBD2
CDR3 DNA: TGTGCCAGCAGTTATAGGACTAGCGGGTGGGGGGAGCAGTTCTTC
CDR3 protein: CASSYRTSGWGEQFF

clone size: .
V gene: TRBV28
CDR3 length: 12
J gene: TRBJ1-2
D gene: .
CDR3 DNA: TGTGCCAGCAGTACAGGGTACTATGGCTACACCTTC
CDR3 protein: CASSTGYYGYTF

clone size: .
V gene: TRBV5-8
CDR3 length: 17
J gene: TRBJ2-1
D gene: .
CDR3 DNA: TGTGCCAGCAGCTTGTATAGGGGGAGGGCCAATAGGGATGAGCAGTTCTTC
CDR3 protein: CASSLYRGRANRDEQFF

clone size: .
V gene: TRBV4-1
CDR3 length: 14
J gene: TRBJ1-5
D gene: .
CDR3 DNA: TGCGCCAGCAGCCAAGATTACAGCAATCAGCCCCAGCATTTT
CDR3 protein: CASSQDYSNQPQHF

clone size: .
V gene: TRBV5-7
CDR3 length: 16
J gene: TRBJ1-2
D gene: .
CDR3 DNA: TGTGCCAGCAGCCCCCGGTTAGGAATGGCTAACTATGGCTACACCTTC
CDR3 protein: CASSPRLGMANYGYTF

clone size: .
V gene: TRBV5-1
CDR3 length: 12
J gene: TRBJ1-2
D gene: .
CDR3 DNA: TGCGCCAGCAGCTTGGATGAGGGTGGCTACACCTTC
CDR3 protein: CASSLDEGGYTF

clone size: few
V gene: TRBV11-2
CDR3 length: 16
J gene: TRBJ1-4
D gene: .
CDR3 DNA: TGTGCCAGCAGAAGCGGTAGGGGGGCTACTAATGAAAAACTGTTTTTT
CDR3 protein: CASRSGRGATNEKLFF

clone size: .
V gene: TRBV3-1/TRBV3-2
CDR3 length: 13
J gene: TRBJ2-1
D gene: .
CDR3 DNA: TGTGCCAGCAGCCAAGATTACGGCAATGAGCAGTTCTTC
CDR3 protein: CASSQDYGNEQFF

clone size: .
V gene: TRBV16
CDR3 length: 13
J gene: TRBJ1-1
D gene: .
CDR3 DNA: TGTGCCAGCAGCCAATTGAGGTCAGATGAAGCTTTCTTT
CDR3 protein: CASSQLRSDEAFF

clone size: .
V gene: TRBV10-3
CDR3 length: 14
J gene: TRBJ1-3
D gene: .
CDR3 DNA: TGTGCCATCAGTGTGGGGGTTACTGGAAACACCATATATTTT
CDR3 protein: CAISVGVTGNTIYF